This TCR beta chain was found in a study of identical twins. The length of the CDR3 is 16 residues. Germline values: CDR1 SGHTA, CDR2 FQGNSA. Unmatched junction bases numbered 12, after V lost 5 bases and J lost 6 bases. Overall study results and limits: Modelling approaches yielded underestimates of out-of-frame TCR alpha sharing between monozygotic twins. Within beta out-of-frame sequences, the excess sharing observed between twins was weaker.

Unique molecular identifiers were present on the cDNA, which also gained a universal primer site by template switching. TCRdb re-analysed the 5' RACE reads in MiXCR, keeping a single row per CDR3 protein. The table lists under 450,000 distinct CDR3 sequences, 18% of them singletons, with less than 15% in the top ten. This clonotype has a handful of counts. The antigen is undetermined. V is TRBV7-2 and J is TRBJ2-1; TRBD1 aligns across 8 bases. The sequenced material came from naive T cells sorted from blood. This clonotype was obtained from a man between 45 and 60 years old in good health. CDR3 amino acids: CASSLRGTGRLNEQFF. In DNA form, the CDR3 reads TGTGCCAGCAGCCTGAGAGGGACAGGCCGCCTCAATGAGCAGTTCTTC.